The text below deals with one T cell receptor beta chain. The data were obtained in a study of blood T cell repertoires in COVID-19. Study overall: Samples came from the United States, Italy and Spain, spanning acute and convalescent COVID-19. Nucleic acid was either cDNA or gDNA, and it came from T cells, B-cell-depleted T cells, or PBMCs.

In germline, CDR1 is WSHSY, CDR2 SAAADI. V trimming: 3 bases; J trimming: 1 base; junction bases outside the gene matches: 6. The CDR3 extends over 16 amino acids. The method was immunoSEQ multiplex PCR; TCRdb's version includes in-frame clones alone and lacks a portion of them. This table holds 200,000 to 300,000 clones, about 88% found once. This receptor was identified in a man in his thirties or forties with active or convalescent COVID-19. The chain links TRBV10-2 to TRBJ1-1; 9 bases are a match to TRBD1. The sample taken for sequencing was peripheral blood. CDR3 nucleotides: TGCGCCAGCAGTGAAACAGGGGGCCGGGGGAACACTGAAGCTTTCTTT. It is translated as CASSETGGRGNTEAFF.